The 32 T cell receptor beta chains presented below share a single source sample, sequenced in a study of blood T cell repertoires in COVID-19. Sequencing was performed with immunoSEQ multiplex PCR; in TCRdb, only in-frame clones are kept and a portion is missing. The table has 70,000 to 90,000 clones, approximately 82% seen once. The source material was peripheral blood. The receptor set was obtained from a woman aged 80 or over with acute or convalescent COVID-19.

This rearrangement joins TRBV25-1 to TRBJ1-4; 7 positions agree with TRBD1. Germline assignment: CDR1 MGHDK and CDR2 SYGVNS. V lost 3 bases to trimming and J lost 5 bases; unmatched junction nucleotides: 9. This CDR3 contains 16 residues. CDR3 sequence reads: CASSEFNRGTNEKLFF. CDR3 sequence (DNA): TGTGCCAGCAGTGAGTTTAACAGGGGAACAAATGAAAAACTGTTTTTT.

The chain is built from TRBV25-1 and TRBJ2-5, with 11 bases lining up with TRBD1. Germline trimming cut 5 bases from V and 5 bases from J; bases unmatched to any gene: 7. Germline CDR1 is MGHDK and CDR2 is SYGVNS. This CDR3 has 15 amino acids. Here the CDR3 DNA reads TGTGCCAGCAGTACCCGGACAGGGGGCCGTGAGACCCAGTACTTC. Protein sequence: CASSTRTGGRETQYF.

V usage is TRBV5-4 and J usage is TRBJ1-4; D perhaps matches TRBD1 (6 bases). This CDR3 spans 15 amino acids. The ends were cut back, 5 bases at V and 3 bases at J, with 14 bases in the middle. Germline assignment: CDR1 SGHNT and CDR2 YYREEE (reference sequence). The CDR3 DNA reads TGTGCCAGCAGTCTGACAGGATTCCCTAATGAAAAACTGTTTTTT. Its translation is CASSLTGFPNEKLFF.

The V and J genes are TRBV5-4 and TRBJ2-5; tentative D call: TRBD2 (5 bases). Trimming shortened V by 2 bases and J by 1 base, and 12 bases separated the two germline ends. This CDR3 has 15 residues. CDR1 and CDR2 from the germline V gene are SGHNT and YYREEE (reference sequence). This CDR3 reads CASSFKAEPQETQYF. The CDR3 DNA is TGTGCCAGCAGCTTTAAAGCGGAACCCCAAGAGACCCAGTACTTC.

This clone was seen a handful of times. This chain joins TRBV3-1 (or the pseudogene TRBV3-2) and TRBJ2-2, with 7 positions matching TRBD1. Germline V gene lookup returns CDR1 LGHDT and CDR2 YNNKEL (reference sequence). The CDR3 runs 15 residues. V dropped 7 bases and J dropped 7; count of bases not matched to a gene: 12. As DNA, the CDR3 is TGTGCCAGCACTCTCTCCTTCCGGGACAGCGGGGAGCTGTTTTTT. Amino acid sequence: CASTLSFRDSGELFF.

V and J are TRBV28 and TRBJ2-6, with D possibly TRBD2 on 5 matching bases. CDR3 size: 17 residues. In germline, CDR1 is MDHEN, CDR2 SYDVKM. V lost 3 bases and J lost 0, with 12 bases in between. DNA for the CDR3: TGTGCCAGCAGTTTCGGGATCAACCGCTCTGGGGCCAACGTCCTGACTTTC. It is translated as CASSFGINRSGANVLTF.

This sequence joins TRBV30 and TRBJ2-5; tentative D call: TRBD1 (5 bases). Germline assignment: CDR1 GTSNPN and CDR2 SVGIG (reference sequence). This CDR3 is 14 amino acids long. Trimming took off 1 base at V and 1 base at J, with 10 bases between the two ends. The CDR3 DNA follows: TGTGCCTGGAGTGGACAGACCCTCCAAGAGACCCAGTACTTC. Its translation: CAWSGQTLQETQYF.

V gene TRBV2 combines with J gene TRBJ2-7; the match to TRBD1 covers 7 bases. The length of the CDR3 is 14 residues. The V gene's germline CDR1 is SNHLY and CDR2 FYNNEI. V gave up 8 bases and J gave up 2 bases; unmatched junction bases: 9. The CDR3 loop is CASQVMGTAYEQYF. The CDR3 region has the DNA TGTGCCAGCCAGGTGATGGGGACAGCCTACGAGCAGTACTTC.

This clone came up once. This sequence joins TRBV30 and TRBJ1-4; D unclear. From germline, CDR1 is GTSNPN and CDR2 SVGIG (reference sequence). This CDR3 has 15 amino acids. The V and J ends lost 0 bases and 8 bases respectively, with 16 bases between them. The CDR3 protein is CAWSVRAVRGEKLFF. CDR3 bases: TGTGCCTGGAGTGTTCGCGCCGTCAGAGGGGAAAAACTGTTTTTT.

This rearrangement joins TRBV6-5 to TRBJ1-2, with 11 bases matching TRBD1. CDR3 length equals 15 residues. In germline, CDR1 is MNHEY, CDR2 SVGAGI. V was clipped by 7 bases and J by 3 bases; unmatched bases: 7. CDR3 nucleotide sequence: TGTGCCAGCAATCCCGGACAGGGGGCGTACTATGGCTACACCTTC. This translates into CASNPGQGAYYGYTF.

The V call is TRBV3-1 (or the pseudogene TRBV3-2), the J call TRBJ2-2, with TRBD2 as a possible D gene (7 bases). The CDR3 sequence is 15 residues long. Looked up from germline, CDR1 is LGHDT and CDR2 is YNNKEL (reference sequence). The V gene lost 5 bases and the J gene lost 1 base, with 11 bases spanning the gap. The CDR3 region has the DNA TGTGCCAGCAGCGGTAGGGGGGGGAACACCGGGGAGCTGTTTTTT. Its translation: CASSGRGGNTGELFF.

This clone occurred a few times. The chain couples TRBV19 to TRBJ2-1, with 9 bases fitting TRBD1. There are 15 residues in the CDR3. Germline-derived CDR1 and CDR2 are LNHDA and SQIVND (reference sequence). V lost 5 bases, J lost 2 bases, and 4 bases stayed unmatched. The CDR3 region is CASSSTGGAYNEQFF. The CDR3 DNA reads as TGTGCCAGTAGTTCCACAGGGGGCGCCTACAATGAGCAGTTCTTC.

This clone has more than one count but fewer than ten. The gene calls are TRBV7-3 and TRBJ1-2, with D unclear. Trimming left V 2 bases short and J 8 bases short, with 12 bases between. Germline CDR1 is SGHTA and CDR2 is FQGTGA. The CDR3 runs 13 residues. In DNA form, the CDR3 reads TGTGCCAGCAGCTTATTCGGGAAAGAAGGCTACACCTTC. Translating it yields CASSLFGKEGYTF.

This clone was seen just once. The chain is built from TRBV6-6 and TRBJ1-4, with D possibly matching TRBD1 (6 bases). Trimming removed 2 bases from V and 7 bases from J, with 11 bases in between. CDR1 and CDR2 (germline): MNHNY, SVGAGI (reference sequence). The CDR3 spans 14 residues. The CDR3 sequence is CASSYGTQGEKLFF. The CDR3 region has the DNA TGTGCCAGCAGTTACGGGACACAAGGTGAAAAACTGTTTTTT.

The genes are TRBV6-4 and TRBJ2-3, with 8 nucleotides matching TRBD1. The CDR3 is 15 residues long. With 6 bases clipped from V and 1 base from J, the junction kept 6 bases outside the gene matches. CDR1 and CDR2 from the germline V gene are MRHNA and SNTAGT. This CDR3 reads CASRATGGGTDTQYF. The CDR3 DNA reads TGTGCCAGCAGAGCTACAGGGGGTGGCACAGATACGCAGTATTTT.

The chain couples TRBV6-1 to TRBJ2-2; D is unclear. The CDR3 loop spans 15 amino acids. V was pared by 2 bases and J by 7 bases, with 14 bases between. Germline CDR1 MNHNS, CDR2 SASEGT. CDR3 sequence: CASSERAGPSGELFF. CDR3 sequence (DNA): TGTGCCAGCAGTGAAAGAGCAGGCCCCAGCGGGGAGCTGTTTTTT.

The chain links TRBV30 to TRBJ2-5, with 10 bases lining up with TRBD1. The trim removed 2 bases at V and 3 bases at J, leaving 3 bases unmatched. This CDR3 contains 14 residues. Germline V CDR1 and CDR2: GTSNPN, SVGIG (reference sequence). This CDR3 reads CAWSPGTGEETQYF. The CDR3 DNA follows: TGTGCCTGGAGTCCCGGGACAGGGGAAGAGACCCAGTACTTC.

The chain is built from TRBV18 and TRBJ2-7; 13 bases are a match to TRBD2. The V gene end was trimmed by 6 bases and the J gene end by 4 bases; junction bases not matched to a gene: 3. This CDR3 contains 14 residues. CDR1 is KGHSH, CDR2 LQKENI, per germline. CDR3 protein: CASSPGLAGYEQYF. The CDR3 DNA reads as TGTGCCAGCTCTCCGGGACTAGCGGGATACGAGCAGTACTTC. The variable domain in full, with the rest retrieved from reference TRBV18 and TRBJ2-7, is NAGVMQNPRHLVRRRGQEARLRCSPMKGHSHVYWYRQLPEEGLKFMVYLQKENIIDESGMPKERFSAEFPKEGPSILRIQQVVRGDSAAYFCASSPGLAGYEQYFGPGTRLTVT.

The chain has TRBV2 and TRBJ2-7; D call uncertain. This CDR3 has 11 amino acids. Germline CDR1 reads SNHLY; CDR2 reads FYNNEI. With 4 bases removed from V and 4 bases from J, the gap between germline ends came to 5 bases. In DNA, the CDR3 is TGTGCCAGCAGTGCGACTTACGAGCAGTACTTC. This gives the protein CASSATYEQYF.

The chain recombines TRBV6-5 with TRBJ1-2; 7 nucleotides agree with TRBD1. V was pared by 5 bases and J by 6 bases, with 9 bases of the junction left unmatched. CDR3 length equals 14 residues. Germline V gene sequence: CDR1 MNHEY, CDR2 SVGAGI. CDR3 nucleotides: TGTGCCAGCAGTCACGACAGGGTGAGCGATGGCTACACCTTC. It codes for CASSHDRVSDGYTF.

V gene TRBV5-1 combines with J gene TRBJ1-1, with 8 bases identical to TRBD1. This CDR3 contains 19 residues. Per germline, CDR1 SGHRS and CDR2 YFSETQ. With 4 bases clipped from V and 0 bases from J, the junction kept 17 bases outside the gene matches. The CDR3 spells CASSHRVPTGVGLNTEAFF. The CDR3 nucleotides read TGCGCCAGCAGCCACCGAGTCCCGACAGGGGTGGGGTTGAACACTGAAGCTTTCTTT.

This chain uses TRBV2 with TRBJ1-2; possibly TRBD1 for D (6 bases). From germline, CDR1 is SNHLY and CDR2 FYNNEI. With 0 bases removed from V and 7 bases from J, the gap between germline ends came to 18 bases. The CDR3 extends over 16 amino acids. CDR3: CASSEALQGRLSGYTF. CDR3 bases: TGTGCCAGCAGTGAAGCGCTTCAGGGGCGGCTGTCTGGCTACACCTTC.

The chain uses TRBV11-2 and TRBJ2-1; D is perhaps TRBD2 (6 bases). Germline CDR1 is SGHAT and CDR2 is FQNNGV. Trimming cost V 3 bases and J 4 bases, with 10 bases left between them. The CDR3 has 14 amino acids. The CDR3 protein is CASSFGRTYNEQFF. CDR3 DNA sequence: TGTGCCAGCAGCTTTGGGAGGACTTACAATGAGCAGTTCTTC. The whole variable domain, filled in from reference TRBV11-2 and TRBJ2-1, reads EAGVAQSPRYKIIEKRQSVAFWCNPISGHATLYWYQQILGQGPKLLIQFQNNGVVDDSQLPKDRFSAERLKGVDSTLKIQPAKLEDSAVYLCASSFGRTYNEQFFGPGTRLTVL.

This clone was seen once. The rearrangement links TRBV14 to TRBJ2-2, with D possibly being TRBD1 (6 bases). This CDR3 region has 15 residues. Trimming stripped 4 bases from V and 1 base from J, with 10 bases between. From germline, CDR1 is SGHDN and CDR2 FVKESK. The DNA of the CDR3 is TGTGCCAGCAGCCGCCAGACAGGGAACACCGGGGAGCTGTTTTTT. Amino acid sequence: CASSRQTGNTGELFF.

The genes are TRBV12-3 or TRBV12-4 and TRBJ2-1; 10 positions agree with TRBD2. This CDR3 spans 12 amino acids. The trim removed 8 bases at V and 12 bases at J, leaving 7 bases unmatched. The CDR3 DNA is TGTGCCAGCGCTAGCGGGAGAGGGCGGCAGTTCTTC. This translates into CASASGRGRQFF.

This clone showed up just once. The chain combines TRBV3-1 (or the pseudogene TRBV3-2) with TRBJ1-4, with D uncertain. The CDR3 is 13 residues long. V was shortened by 1 base and J by 8 bases, with 8 bases between the two germline ends. Germline CDR1 reads LGHDT; CDR2 reads YNNKEL (reference sequence). DNA of the CDR3: TGTGCCAGCAGCCAAGGCGAGGTGGAAAAACTGTTTTTT. Its translation is CASSQGEVEKLFF.

J is TRBJ1-2 and V is TRBV19; D is unresolved. This CDR3 spans 16 amino acids. V was shortened by 3 bases and J by 1 base, with 15 bases between the two germline ends. From germline, CDR1 is LNHDA and CDR2 SQIVND (reference sequence). For the CDR3, the DNA is TGTGCCAGTAGTATTTCTTCAGGATTCAATAACTATGGCTACACCTTC. This encodes CASSISSGFNNYGYTF.

The genes are TRBV29-1 and TRBJ1-1; 7 nucleotides align to TRBD1. The CDR3 length is 13 residues. Germline V gives CDR1 SQVTM, CDR2 ANQGSEA. V lost 6 bases to trimming and J lost 4 bases; unmatched junction nucleotides: 8. CDR3 nucleotides: TGCAGCGTAAGTGCAGGGGGTGGCACTGAAGCTTTCTTT. Its protein is CSVSAGGGTEAFF.

V gene TRBV5-6 combines with J gene TRBJ1-6; 9 bases agree with TRBD1. Germline V CDR1 and CDR2: SGHDT, YYEEEE. The CDR3 runs 14 residues. J gave up 9 bases and V 2 bases, and 3 bases lay outside the gene matches. The CDR3, as DNA: TGTGCCAGCAGCTTCCGGGACAGGGCTTCACCCCTCCACTTT. Its protein product is CASSFRDRASPLHF.

This clone has a handful of counts. The chain has TRBV4-1 and TRBJ1-3; D gene uncertain. CDR1 MGHRA and CDR2 YSYEKL come from the germline V gene. The CDR3 totals 17 residues. V lost 0 bases to trimming and J lost 0 bases, with 12 bases between them. Here the CDR3 reads CASSQDRPVGSGNTIYF. The CDR3 DNA follows: TGCGCCAGCAGCCAAGATCGTCCGGTTGGCTCTGGAAACACCATATATTTT.

The gene calls are TRBV10-2 and TRBJ1-6; maybe TRBD1 (6 bases). The V end was cut by 0 bases, the J end by 10 bases, with 10 bases between. The CDR3 is 14 residues long. Looked up from germline, CDR1 is WSHSY and CDR2 is SAAADI. CDR3 in DNA: TGCGCCAGCAGTGAGTCCAGGGGAGACTCACCCCTCCACTTT. It codes for CASSESRGDSPLHF.

The V call is TRBV18, the J call TRBJ2-5, with 8 bases that match TRBD2. V lost 0 bases, J lost 5 bases, and 11 bases stayed unmatched. The germline V gene has CDR1 KGHSH and CDR2 LQKENI. The CDR3 extends over 17 amino acids. The CDR3: CASSPPTGGAVGETQYF. Written as DNA, the CDR3 is TGTGCCAGCTCACCACCGACGGGGGGGGCCGTTGGGGAGACCCAGTACTTC.